What follows are 21 T cell receptor beta chains derived from one specimen sequenced in a study of OX40 agonist ivuxolimab in advanced cancers. Clones were sequenced by immunoSEQ multiplex PCR, and TCRdb holds only the in-frame ones, with some missing. There are over 70,000 clones in the sample; roughly 80% occur only once, and 5% to 6% lies in the top ten. The specimen was CD4+ or CD8+ T cells sorted from blood, collected in a trial of the OX40 agonist ivuxolimab. These receptors were collected from an adult with an advanced solid tumor such as melanoma, head and neck, liver or kidney cancer.

This chain uses TRBV11-2 with TRBJ2-3; tentative D call: TRBD2 (5 bases). Germline-derived CDR1 and CDR2 are SGHAT and FQNNGV. Trimming cost V 4 bases and J 3 bases, with 14 bases left between them. This CDR3 region has 15 residues. CDR3 residues: CASSSRRGWTDTQYF. CDR3 nucleotides: TGTGCCAGCAGCTCTCGCCGGGGATGGACAGATACGCAGTATTTT.

The gene calls are TRBV7-2 and TRBJ2-3, with 8 positions matching TRBD2. Germline V gene lookup returns CDR1 SGHTA and CDR2 FQGNSA. The CDR3 spans 18 residues. Trimming took 2 bases from V and 0 from J; bases not matched to a gene: 10. The CDR3 nucleotides read TGTGCCAGCAGCTTACGAGCGGGGGACATCCTTAGCACAGATACGCAGTATTTT. The encoded protein is CASSLRAGDILSTDTQYF.

The V and J genes are TRBV15 and TRBJ1-4; D gene ambiguous. Trimming shortened V by 2 bases and J by 0 bases, and 10 bases separated the two germline ends. The CDR3 loop spans 16 amino acids. Germline-derived CDR1 and CDR2 are LNHNV and YYDKDF (reference sequence). In DNA, the CDR3 is TGTGCCACCAGCAGAAGTTGGGCCGCAACTAATGAAAAACTGTTTTTT. It encodes CATSRSWAATNEKLFF.

This sequence joins TRBV4-1 and TRBJ2-7, with D perhaps matching TRBD2 (6 bases). The CDR3 runs to 14 residues. V was clipped by 5 bases and J by 0 bases, with 11 bases between them. Germline-derived CDR1 and CDR2 are MGHRA and YSYEKL. The CDR3, as DNA: TGCGCCAGCAGCGGCGGGGCTGACTCCTACGAGCAGTACTTC. Encoded protein: CASSGGADSYEQYF.

The chain uses TRBV6-1 and TRBJ2-4; a possible D gene is TRBD2 (5 bases). Germline V gene data show CDR1 as MNHNS and CDR2 as SASEGT. This CDR3 has 16 amino acids. Between the trimmed V and J ends, which lost 4 bases and 1 base, there was a span of 14 bases. CDR3 DNA sequence: TGTGCCAGCAGTGCCTCACCACGCGGGGCCAAAAACATTCAGTACTTC. This sequence encodes CASSASPRGAKNIQYF.

This rearrangement joins TRBV6-5 to TRBJ1-1; the D gene is possibly TRBD1 (6 bases). CDR3 length equals 15 residues. Germline CDR1 MNHEY, CDR2 SVGAGI. Trimming removed 5 bases from V and 4 bases from J, with 17 bases in between. CDR3 loop: CASSTWTARSTEAFF. CDR3 bases: TGTGCCAGCAGTACCTGGACAGCCCGGAGCACTGAAGCTTTCTTT.

The genes are TRBV27 and TRBJ2-1; possible D gene TRBD2, 5 bases. Germline values: CDR1 MNHEY, CDR2 SMNVEV (reference sequence). V dropped 2 bases and J dropped 6 bases, with 8 bases sitting between them. The CDR3 runs 13 residues. CDR3 nucleotides: TGTGCCAGCAGTTTACGGGGATTCAATGAGCAGTTCTTC. Its translation: CASSLRGFNEQFF.

The CDR3 region is CSVEIRTAPTDTQYF. The CDR3 bases are TGCAGCGTTGAAATTCGGACAGCCCCCACAGATACGCAGTATTTT. The chain uses TRBV29-1 and TRBJ2-3, with D possibly being TRBD1 (6 bases). The CDR3 consists of 15 residues. Germline V gene lookup returns CDR1 SQVTM and CDR2 ANQGSEA. The germline V and J ends were trimmed by 2 bases and 2 bases, with 14 bases remaining between them.

The chain has TRBV7-9 and TRBJ1-1; possible D gene TRBD1, 5 bases. CDR3 length equals 15 residues. Per the germline V gene, CDR1 is SEHNR and CDR2 is FQNEAQ (reference sequence). Trimming cost V 1 base and J 4 bases, with 13 bases left between them. Written as DNA, the CDR3 is TGTGCCAGCAGCTTAGGGGGGAGGAGGAGCACTGAAGCTTTCTTT. It is translated as CASSLGGRRSTEAFF.

The rearrangement joins TRBV6-5 to TRBJ1-2, with 8 nucleotides matching TRBD1. The V gene end was trimmed by 6 bases and the J gene end by 8 bases; junction bases not matched to a gene: 11. Germline CDR1 is MNHEY and CDR2 is SVGAGI. CDR3 size: 14 residues. CDR3 in amino acids: CASSQRTGWEGYTF. CDR3 coding DNA: TGTGCCAGCAGCCAACGGACAGGGTGGGAGGGCTACACCTTC.

The chain recombines TRBV7-2 with TRBJ2-4, with 8 bases that match TRBD2. Germline V lookup: CDR1 SGHTA, CDR2 FQGNSA. The trim removed 5 bases at V and 3 bases at J, leaving 9 bases unmatched. The CDR3 length is 16 residues. CDR3 sequence (DNA): TGTGCCAGCAGCCCAAGTAGCGGGACGGGCAAAAACATTCAGTACTTC. This encodes CASSPSSGTGKNIQYF.

This clone has just one count. V usage is TRBV28 and J usage is TRBJ1-1; 7 nucleotides line up with TRBD1. CDR1 is MDHEN, CDR2 SYDVKM, per germline. J lost 6 bases, V lost 5 bases, and 9 bases had no gene match. The CDR3 runs to 14 residues. In nucleotides, the CDR3 is TGTGCCAGCAGTGAGGCCAGGGGGATCCCTGAAGCTTTCTTT. This encodes CASSEARGIPEAFF.

CDR3: CASSLARAGRGAEQFF. In DNA, the CDR3 is TGTGCCAGCAGCTTAGCCCGGGCGGGGCGGGGGGCTGAGCAGTTCTTC. This chain uses TRBV7-2 with TRBJ2-1; the match to TRBD2 covers 8 bases. The CDR3 length is 16 residues. The J segment lost 9 bases and the V segment lost 0 bases, leaving 10 bases of the junction unmatched. The germline CDR1 and CDR2 sequences are SGHTA and FQGNSA.

The table lists this clone with a few counts. This sequence joins TRBV7-9 and TRBJ2-6; D is uncertain. The germline CDR1 and CDR2 sequences are SEHNR and FQNEAQ (reference sequence). The CDR3 is 13 amino acids. V shed 4 bases and J shed 2 bases, with 3 bases lying between them. The CDR3 reads CASSSPGANVLTF. CDR3 nucleotide sequence: TGTGCCAGCAGCTCCCCTGGGGCCAACGTCCTGACTTTC.

The J gene is TRBJ2-7, the V gene TRBV25-1; TRBD1 might be the D (5 bases). V shed 3 bases and J shed 4 bases, with 10 bases lying between them. The CDR3 extends over 13 amino acids. Germline CDR1 reads MGHDK; CDR2 reads SYGVNS. CDR3 loop: CASSDQGTYEQYF. In nucleotides, the CDR3 is TGTGCCAGCAGTGACCAGGGAACGTACGAGCAGTACTTC.

A few counts support this clone. The J gene is TRBJ2-1, the V gene TRBV5-5; 10 positions agree with TRBD1. Germline lookup yields CDR1 SGHKS and CDR2 YYEKEE (reference sequence). The CDR3 spans 16 residues. The V and J ends lost 0 bases and 7 bases, in that order; junction bases with no gene match: 7. This CDR3 reads CASSLGPGQGINEQFF. In nucleotides, the CDR3 is TGTGCCAGCAGCTTGGGCCCGGGACAGGGGATAAATGAGCAGTTCTTC.

In its sample, this clone was seen a few times. This chain links TRBV5-1 with TRBJ2-1; the D gene is possibly TRBD2 (6 bases). Germline CDR1 reads SGHRS; CDR2 reads YFSETQ. The CDR3 is 14 residues long. The V end was cut by 4 bases, the J end by 8 bases, with 16 bases between. This chain's CDR3 is CASSPDPGGDEQFF. As DNA, the CDR3 is TGCGCCAGCAGCCCAGACCCGGGCGGGGATGAGCAGTTCTTC.

The chain joins TRBV18 to TRBJ1-3; D is uncertain. CDR3 length equals 18 residues. Germline lookup yields CDR1 KGHSH and CDR2 LQKENI. V was shortened by 1 base and J by 0 bases, with 16 bases between the two germline ends. The CDR3 DNA reads TGTGCCAGCTCACCACAAAGGAATTCAGTGTCCTCTGGAAACACCATATATTTT. This encodes CASSPQRNSVSSGNTIYF. Drawing the rest from reference TRBV18 and TRBJ1-3, the complete variable domain is NAGVMQNPRHLVRRRGQEARLRCSPMKGHSHVYWYRQLPEEGLKFMVYLQKENIIDESGMPKERFSAEFPKEGPSILRIQQVVRGDSAAYFCASSPQRNSVSSGNTIYFGEGSWLTVV.

The chain has TRBV11-2 and TRBJ1-1, with D hard to call. V was trimmed by 4 bases and J by 0 bases, leaving 9 bases between them. This CDR3 is 14 amino acids long. Germline lookup yields CDR1 SGHAT and CDR2 FQNNGV. The CDR3 loop is CASSSWSLNTEAFF. The CDR3 coding sequence is TGTGCCAGCAGCTCTTGGAGCCTGAACACTGAAGCTTTCTTT.

The chain carries TRBV9 and TRBJ2-3; 11 positions agree with TRBD2. V shed 0 bases and J 3 bases; nucleotides not matched to a gene: 6. The CDR3 has 17 residues. Germline V gives CDR1 SGDLS, CDR2 YYNGEE. CDR3 protein: CASSVVPSGGLTDTQYF. CDR3 DNA: TGTGCCAGCAGCGTAGTACCTAGCGGGGGGCTTACAGATACGCAGTATTTT. The entire variable domain, with the rest obtained from reference TRBV9 and TRBJ2-3, is as follows: DSGVTQTPKHLITATGQRVTLRCSPRSGDLSVYWYQQSLDQGLQFLIQYYNGEERAKGNILERFSAQQFPDLHSELNLSSLELGDSALYFCASSVVPSGGLTDTQYFGPGTRLTVL.

J is TRBJ2-1 and V is TRBV27; 7 nucleotides agree with TRBD1. The CDR3 has 17 residues. V shed 7 bases and J 6 bases; nucleotides not matched to a gene: 18. Germline values: CDR1 MNHEY, CDR2 SMNVEV (reference sequence). CDR3 sequence reads: CASKGGPTFSRINEQFF. The CDR3, as DNA: TGTGCCAGCAAAGGGGGCCCAACATTCTCAAGGATCAATGAGCAGTTCTTC.